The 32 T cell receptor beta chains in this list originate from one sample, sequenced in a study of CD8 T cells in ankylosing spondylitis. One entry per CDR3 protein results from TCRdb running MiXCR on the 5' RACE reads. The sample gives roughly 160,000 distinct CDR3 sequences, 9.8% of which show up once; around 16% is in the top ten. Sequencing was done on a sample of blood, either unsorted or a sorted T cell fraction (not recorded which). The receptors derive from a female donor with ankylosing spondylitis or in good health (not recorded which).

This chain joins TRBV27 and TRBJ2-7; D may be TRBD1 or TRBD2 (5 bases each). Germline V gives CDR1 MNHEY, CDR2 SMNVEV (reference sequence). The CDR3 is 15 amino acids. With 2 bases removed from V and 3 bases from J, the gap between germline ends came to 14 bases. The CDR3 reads CASSLGASPHYEQYF. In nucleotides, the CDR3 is TGTGCCAGCAGTTTAGGGGCTAGCCCACACTACGAGCAGTACTTC.

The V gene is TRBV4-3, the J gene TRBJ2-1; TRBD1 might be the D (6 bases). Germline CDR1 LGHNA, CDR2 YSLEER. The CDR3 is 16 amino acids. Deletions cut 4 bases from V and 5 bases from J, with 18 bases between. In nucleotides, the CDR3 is TGCGCCAGCAGCCGGGATCCCAGGGGAATCAACAATGAGCAGTTCTTC. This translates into CASSRDPRGINNEQFF.

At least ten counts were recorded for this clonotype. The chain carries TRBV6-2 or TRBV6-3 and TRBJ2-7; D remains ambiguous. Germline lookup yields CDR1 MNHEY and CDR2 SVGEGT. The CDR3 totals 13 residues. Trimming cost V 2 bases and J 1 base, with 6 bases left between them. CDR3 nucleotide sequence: TGTGCCAGCAGTTACGGAGTATCCTACGAGCAGTACTTC. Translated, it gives CASSYGVSYEQYF.

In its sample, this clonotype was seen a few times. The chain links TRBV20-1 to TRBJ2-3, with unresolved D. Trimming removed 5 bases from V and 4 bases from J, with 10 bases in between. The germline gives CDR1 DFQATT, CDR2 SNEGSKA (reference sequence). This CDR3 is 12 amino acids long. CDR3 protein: CSAWWEADTQYF. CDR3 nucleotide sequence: TGCAGTGCTTGGTGGGAAGCAGATACGCAGTATTTT.

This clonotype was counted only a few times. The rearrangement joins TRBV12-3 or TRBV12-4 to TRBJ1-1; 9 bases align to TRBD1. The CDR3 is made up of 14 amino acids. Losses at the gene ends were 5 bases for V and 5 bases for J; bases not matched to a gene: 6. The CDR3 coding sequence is TGTGCCAGCAGTCCACAGGGGGCGCGGACTGAAGCTTTCTTT. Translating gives CASSPQGARTEAFF.

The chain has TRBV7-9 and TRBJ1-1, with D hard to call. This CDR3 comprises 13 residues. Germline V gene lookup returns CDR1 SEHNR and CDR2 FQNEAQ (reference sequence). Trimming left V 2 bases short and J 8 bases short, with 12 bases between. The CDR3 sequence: CASSLTPGIEAFF. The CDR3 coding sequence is TGTGCCAGCAGCTTAACCCCCGGAATAGAAGCTTTCTTT. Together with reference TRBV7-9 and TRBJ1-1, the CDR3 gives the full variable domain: DTGVSQNPRHKITKRGQNVTFRCDPISEHNRLYWYRQTLGQGPEFLTYFQNEAQLEKSRLLSDRFSAERPKGSFSTLEIQRTEQGDSAMYLCASSLTPGIEAFFGQGTRLTVV.

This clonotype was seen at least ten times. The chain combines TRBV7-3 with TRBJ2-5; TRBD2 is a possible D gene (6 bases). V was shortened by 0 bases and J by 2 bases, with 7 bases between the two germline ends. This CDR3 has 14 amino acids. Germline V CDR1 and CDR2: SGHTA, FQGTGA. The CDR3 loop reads CASSLTGTQETQYF. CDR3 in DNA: TGTGCCAGCAGCTTAACAGGGACTCAAGAGACCCAGTACTTC.

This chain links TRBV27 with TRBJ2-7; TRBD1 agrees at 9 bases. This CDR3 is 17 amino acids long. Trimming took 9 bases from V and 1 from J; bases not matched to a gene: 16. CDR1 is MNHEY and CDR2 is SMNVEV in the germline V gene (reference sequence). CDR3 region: CASSPLLPGQGSYEQYF. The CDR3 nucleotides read TGTGCCAGTTCCCCCCTCCTCCCGGGACAGGGTTCCTACGAGCAGTACTTC.

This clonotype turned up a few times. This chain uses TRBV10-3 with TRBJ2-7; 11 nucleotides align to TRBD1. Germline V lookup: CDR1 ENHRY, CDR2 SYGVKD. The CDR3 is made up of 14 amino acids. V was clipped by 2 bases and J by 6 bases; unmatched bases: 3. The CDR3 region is CAISEMGTGGEQYF. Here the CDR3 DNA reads TGTGCCATCAGTGAGATGGGGACAGGGGGCGAGCAGTACTTC.

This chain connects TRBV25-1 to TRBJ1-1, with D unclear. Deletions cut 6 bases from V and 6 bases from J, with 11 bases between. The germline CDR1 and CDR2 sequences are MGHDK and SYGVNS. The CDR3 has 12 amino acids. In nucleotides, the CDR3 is TGTGCCAGCAGGTCCGTTAAGTCTGAAGCTTTCTTT. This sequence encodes CASRSVKSEAFF.

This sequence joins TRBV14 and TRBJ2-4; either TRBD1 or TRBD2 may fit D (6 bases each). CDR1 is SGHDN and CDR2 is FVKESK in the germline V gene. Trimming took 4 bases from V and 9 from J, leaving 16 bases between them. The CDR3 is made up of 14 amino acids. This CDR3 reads CASSPRGQLGIQYF. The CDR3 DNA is TGTGCCAGCAGCCCACGGGGGCAGCTCGGCATTCAGTACTTC.

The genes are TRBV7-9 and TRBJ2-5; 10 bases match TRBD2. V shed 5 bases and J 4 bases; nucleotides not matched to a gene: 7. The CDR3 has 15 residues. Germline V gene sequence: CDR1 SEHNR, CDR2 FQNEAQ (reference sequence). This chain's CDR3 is CASSPSSGGGETQYF. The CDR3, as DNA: TGTGCCAGCAGCCCCTCTAGCGGGGGAGGAGAGACCCAGTACTTC.

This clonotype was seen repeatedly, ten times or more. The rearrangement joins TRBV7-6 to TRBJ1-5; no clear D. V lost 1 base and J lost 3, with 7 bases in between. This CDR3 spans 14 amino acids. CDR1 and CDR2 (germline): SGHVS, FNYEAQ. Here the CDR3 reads CASSLGGNNQPQHF. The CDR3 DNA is TGTGCCAGCAGCTTAGGAGGGAACAATCAGCCCCAGCATTTT.

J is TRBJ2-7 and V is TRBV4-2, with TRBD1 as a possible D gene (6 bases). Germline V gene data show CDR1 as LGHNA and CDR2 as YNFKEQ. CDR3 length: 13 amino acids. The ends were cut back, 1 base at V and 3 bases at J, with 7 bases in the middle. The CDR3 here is CASSQGGLYEQYF. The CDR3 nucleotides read TGTGCCAGCAGCCAAGGGGGGCTCTACGAGCAGTACTTC.

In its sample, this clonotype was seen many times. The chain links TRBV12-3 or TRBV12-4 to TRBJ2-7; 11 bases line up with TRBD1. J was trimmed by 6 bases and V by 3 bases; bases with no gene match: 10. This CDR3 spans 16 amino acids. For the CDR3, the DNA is TGTGCCAGCAGTTTCTCCCGGTTGGGGACAGGGGGCGAGCAGTACTTC. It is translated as CASSFSRLGTGGEQYF.

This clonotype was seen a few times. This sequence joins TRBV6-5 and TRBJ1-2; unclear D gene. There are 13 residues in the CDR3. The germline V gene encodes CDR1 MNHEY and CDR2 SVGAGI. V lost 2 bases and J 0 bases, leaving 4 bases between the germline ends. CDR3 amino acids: CASSYDSNYGYTF. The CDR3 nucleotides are TGTGCCAGCAGTTACGATTCTAACTATGGCTACACCTTC.

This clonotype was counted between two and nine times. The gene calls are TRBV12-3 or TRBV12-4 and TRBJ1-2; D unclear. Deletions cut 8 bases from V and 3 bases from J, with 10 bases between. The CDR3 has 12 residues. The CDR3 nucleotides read TGTGCCAGCGGAGGTACAGACTATGGCTACACCTTC. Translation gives CASGGTDYGYTF.

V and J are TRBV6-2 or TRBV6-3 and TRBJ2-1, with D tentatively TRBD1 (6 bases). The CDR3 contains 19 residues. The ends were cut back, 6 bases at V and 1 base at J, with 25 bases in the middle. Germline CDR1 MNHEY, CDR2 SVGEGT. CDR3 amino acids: CASSDPWGIEGESYNEQFF. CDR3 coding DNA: TGTGCCAGCAGCGACCCATGGGGGATTGAGGGGGAGTCCTACAATGAGCAGTTCTTC.

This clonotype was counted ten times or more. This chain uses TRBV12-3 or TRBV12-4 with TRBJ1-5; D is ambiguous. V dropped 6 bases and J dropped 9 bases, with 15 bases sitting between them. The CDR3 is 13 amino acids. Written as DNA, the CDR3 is TGTGCCAGCAGCCGTGGGCCCGCCGGGCCCCAGCATTTT. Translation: CASSRGPAGPQHF.

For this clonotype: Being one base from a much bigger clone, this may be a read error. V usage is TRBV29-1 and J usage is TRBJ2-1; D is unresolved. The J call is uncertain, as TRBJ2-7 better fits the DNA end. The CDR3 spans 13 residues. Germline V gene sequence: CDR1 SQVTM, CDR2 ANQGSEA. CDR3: CSVRSLVINEQYF. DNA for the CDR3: TGCAGCGTCCGATCTCTAGTTATTAATGAGCAGTACTTC.

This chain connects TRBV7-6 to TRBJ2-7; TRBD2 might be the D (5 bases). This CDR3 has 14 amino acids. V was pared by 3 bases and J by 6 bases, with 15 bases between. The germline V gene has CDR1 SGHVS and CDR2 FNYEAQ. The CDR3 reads CASSFQDSLSEQYF. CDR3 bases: TGTGCCAGCAGCTTCCAGGACTCCCTCAGCGAGCAGTACTTC.

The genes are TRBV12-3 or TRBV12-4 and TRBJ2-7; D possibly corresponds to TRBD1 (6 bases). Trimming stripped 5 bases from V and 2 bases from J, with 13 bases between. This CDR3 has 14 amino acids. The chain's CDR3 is CASSQQGPTYEQYF. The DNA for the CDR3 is TGTGCCAGCAGTCAGCAGGGGCCCACCTACGAGCAGTACTTC.

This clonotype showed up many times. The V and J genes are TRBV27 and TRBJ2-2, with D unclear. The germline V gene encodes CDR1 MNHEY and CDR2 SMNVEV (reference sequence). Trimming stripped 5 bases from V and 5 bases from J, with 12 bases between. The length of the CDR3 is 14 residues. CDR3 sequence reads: CASSILSNTGELFF. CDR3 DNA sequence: TGTGCCAGCAGTATTTTAAGCAATACCGGGGAGCTGTTTTTT.

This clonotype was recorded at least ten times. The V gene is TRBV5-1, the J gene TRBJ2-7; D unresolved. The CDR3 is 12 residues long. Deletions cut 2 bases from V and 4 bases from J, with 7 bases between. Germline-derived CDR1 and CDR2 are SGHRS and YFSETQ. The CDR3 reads CASSFSGYEQYF. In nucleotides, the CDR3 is TGCGCCAGCAGCTTTTCCGGGTACGAGCAGTACTTC.

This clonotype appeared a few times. As DNA, the CDR3 is TGTGCCAGCAGCAGGGTATACACTGAAGCTTTCTTT. This sequence encodes CASSRVYTEAFF. The rearrangement joins TRBV2 to TRBJ1-1, with D tentatively TRBD1 (5 bases). This CDR3 is built from 12 residues. V gave up 6 bases and J gave up 3 bases, with 8 bases separating them. Germline CDR1 reads SNHLY; CDR2 reads FYNNEI.

CDR3 bases: TGTGCCAGCAGCTCCCTACTAGCGGGAGGCGGGTACGAGCAGTACTTC. Translated: CASSSLLAGGGYEQYF. The chain is built from TRBV6-1 and TRBJ2-7; 12 bases are shared with TRBD2. The CDR3 is 16 residues long. J gave up 4 bases and V 6 bases, and 10 bases lay outside the gene matches. Germline loops: CDR1 MNHNS, CDR2 SASEGT.

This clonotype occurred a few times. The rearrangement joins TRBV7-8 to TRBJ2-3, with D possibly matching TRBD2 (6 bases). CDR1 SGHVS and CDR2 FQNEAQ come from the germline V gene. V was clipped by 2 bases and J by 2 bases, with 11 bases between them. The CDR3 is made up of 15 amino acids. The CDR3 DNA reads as TGTGCCAGCAGCTTAAAGGGACTTATCACAGATACGCAGTATTTT. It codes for CASSLKGLITDTQYF.

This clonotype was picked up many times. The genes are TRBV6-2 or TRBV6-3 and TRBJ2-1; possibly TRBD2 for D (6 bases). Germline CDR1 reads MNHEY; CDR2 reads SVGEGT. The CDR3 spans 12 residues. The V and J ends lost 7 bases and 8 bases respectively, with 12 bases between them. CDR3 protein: CASISGLDEQFF. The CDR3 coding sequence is TGTGCCAGCATTAGCGGCCTGGATGAGCAGTTCTTC.

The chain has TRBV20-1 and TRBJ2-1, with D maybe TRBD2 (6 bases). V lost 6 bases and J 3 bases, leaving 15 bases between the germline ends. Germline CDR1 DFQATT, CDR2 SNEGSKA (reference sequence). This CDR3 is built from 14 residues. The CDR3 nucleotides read TGCAGTGCCCGCGGGGATAGCAACTACAATGAGCAGTTCTTC. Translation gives CSARGDSNYNEQFF.

The CDR3 spells CSARRDRYPEAFF. The CDR3 DNA reads TGCAGTGCTAGACGGGACAGATACCCGGAAGCTTTCTTT. V usage is TRBV20-1 and J usage is TRBJ1-1; 7 bases map to TRBD1. This CDR3 has 13 amino acids. V lost 2 bases to trimming and J lost 8 bases; unmatched junction nucleotides: 8. Germline CDR1 and CDR2: DFQATT and SNEGSKA (reference sequence).

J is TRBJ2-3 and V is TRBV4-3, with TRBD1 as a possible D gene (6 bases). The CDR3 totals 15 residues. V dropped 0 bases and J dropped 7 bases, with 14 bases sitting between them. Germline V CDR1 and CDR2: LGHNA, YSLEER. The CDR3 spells CASSQDYQGWNTQYF. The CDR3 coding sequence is TGCGCCAGCAGCCAAGATTACCAGGGGTGGAATACGCAGTATTTT.

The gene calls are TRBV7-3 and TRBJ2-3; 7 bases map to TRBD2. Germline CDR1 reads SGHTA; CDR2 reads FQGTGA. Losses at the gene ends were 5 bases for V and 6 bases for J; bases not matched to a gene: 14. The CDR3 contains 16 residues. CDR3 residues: CASSLDRASGGDTQYF. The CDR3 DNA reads TGTGCCAGCAGCCTGGATCGGGCTAGCGGTGGCGATACGCAGTATTTT.